The sequence of this TCR beta chain was determined in a study of blood T cell repertoires in COVID-19. Across the whole study: T cells, B-cell-depleted T cells, or PBMCs supplied cDNA or gDNA.

In this sample, this clone turned up once. Some clones are missing from TCRdb's copy, which holds only in-frame ones; the method was immunoSEQ multiplex PCR. The sample lists some 290,000 clones, about 88% occurring once. Sequencing input: peripheral blood. The TCR sequence derives from a man between 18 and 35 years old with active or convalescent COVID-19.

The CDR3, as DNA: TGCGCCAGCAGCTTAGAGTGGGACAGGGGTAATGAGCAGTTCTTC. It encodes CASSLEWDRGNEQFF. The rearrangement uses TRBV5-1 and TRBJ2-1; 10 bases align to TRBD1. Germline loops: CDR1 SGHRS, CDR2 YFSETQ. The CDR3 is 15 residues long. Trimming took 2 bases from V and 7 from J; bases not matched to a gene: 6.